The sequence of this TCR beta chain was determined in a study of T cells in localized non-small cell lung cancer. In germline, CDR1 is MGHRA, CDR2 YSYEKL. The CDR3 length is 16 residues. V was clipped by 0 bases and J by 2 bases, with 13 bases between them. This clone is termed medium-sized (0.01 to 0.1%). Its target is unknown. Broader study findings: Adjacent lung tissue had a median about 52 of the top 100 clones found in the tumor. Uninvolved nearby lung showed the greatest T cell clonality, exceeding that found in tumor.

The data were produced by immunoSEQ multiplex PCR, yet TCRdb's version contains in-frame clones alone and is incomplete. In the table there are 1,400 or so clones, 40% of which are singletons. The sample here was lung tumor tissue, taken before any cancer treatment. The chain joins TRBV4-1 to TRBJ1-2; no definite D call. The TCR comes from a woman between 35 and 75 years old with stage II squamous cell lung carcinoma. CDR3 DNA sequence: TGCGCCAGCAGCCAAGATCCTGCGGGGATAAACTATGGCTACACCTTC. It codes for CASSQDPAGINYGYTF.